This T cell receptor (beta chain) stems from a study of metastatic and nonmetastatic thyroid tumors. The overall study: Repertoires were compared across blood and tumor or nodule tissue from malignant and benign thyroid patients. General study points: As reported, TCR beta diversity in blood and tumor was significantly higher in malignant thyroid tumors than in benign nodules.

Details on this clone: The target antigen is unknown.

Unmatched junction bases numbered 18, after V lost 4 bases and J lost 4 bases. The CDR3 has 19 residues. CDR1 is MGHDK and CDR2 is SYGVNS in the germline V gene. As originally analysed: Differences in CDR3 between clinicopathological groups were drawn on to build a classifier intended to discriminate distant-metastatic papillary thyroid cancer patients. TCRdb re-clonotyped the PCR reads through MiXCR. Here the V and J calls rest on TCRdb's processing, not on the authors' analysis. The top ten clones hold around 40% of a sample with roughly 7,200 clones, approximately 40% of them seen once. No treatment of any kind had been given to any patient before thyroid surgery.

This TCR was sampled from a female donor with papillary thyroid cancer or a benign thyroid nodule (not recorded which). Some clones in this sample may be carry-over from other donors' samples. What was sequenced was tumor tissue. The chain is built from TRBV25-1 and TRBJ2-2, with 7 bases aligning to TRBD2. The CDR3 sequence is CASSGRLPTSRKGTGELFF. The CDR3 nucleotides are TGTGCCAGCAGTGGGAGACTTCCGACTAGCCGAAAGGGCACCGGGGAGCTGTTTTTT.